Each of the 26 T cell receptor beta chains below was sequenced from the same sample in a study of cytomegalovirus exposure and HLA in healthy donors. PCR involved 60 Vbeta and 13 Jbeta primers. Here immunoSEQ multiplex PCR was the method, and the copy in TCRdb shows in-frame clones only, minus some. The sample records 150,000 to 200,000 clones, roughly four fifths being singletons. Sequences were obtained from PBMCs. The receptors originated from a man aged 18-30 years in good health and CMV-seronegative.

This rearrangement joins TRBV7-9 to TRBJ1-2; the D gene is possibly TRBD1 (6 bases). Trimming removed 4 bases at V and 0 bases at J, with 18 bases between. This CDR3 region has 17 residues. Germline loops: CDR1 SEHNR, CDR2 FQNEAQ (reference sequence). CDR3 loop: CASSWSRGAAANYGYTF. The CDR3 bases are TGTGCCAGCAGCTGGAGCCGGGGGGCGGCTGCTAACTATGGCTACACCTTC.

This clone has only a few counts. The rearrangement uses TRBV5-1 and TRBJ1-2; TRBD1 matches at 9 bases. V lost 0 bases and J lost 14; bases outside the gene matches: 14. Looked up from germline, CDR1 is SGHRS and CDR2 is YFSETQ. The CDR3 length is 15 residues. CDR3 sequence: CASSLGSGTGPSSTF. CDR3 DNA sequence: TGCGCCAGCAGCTTGGGATCCGGGACAGGGCCTTCAAGTACCTTC.

V is TRBV6-1 and J is TRBJ2-7; TRBD2 might be the D (7 bases). The V gene's germline CDR1 is MNHNS and CDR2 SASEGT. The CDR3 loop spans 13 amino acids. The CDR3 protein is CRAGALSSYEQYF. Written as DNA, the CDR3 is TGTCGGGCGGGGGCCCTGAGCTCCTACGAGCAGTACTTC.

This chain joins TRBV7-8 and TRBJ1-4; no clear D gene. CDR3 size: 14 residues. Germline CDR1 and CDR2: SGHVS and FQNEAQ. V lost 4 bases and J 0 bases, leaving 6 bases between the germline ends. Written as DNA, the CDR3 is TGTGCCAGCAGCTCCTCCCCAACTAATGAAAAACTGTTTTTT. Protein: CASSSSPTNEKLFF.

The chain has TRBV7-6 and TRBJ1-1; D is possibly TRBD1 (6 bases). Between the trimmed V and J ends, which lost 5 bases and 3 bases, there was a span of 10 bases. The CDR3 is 13 residues long. From germline, CDR1 is SGHVS and CDR2 FNYEAQ. The CDR3 reads CASSLYRDTEAFF. The CDR3 bases are TGTGCCAGCAGCCTTTACAGGGACACTGAAGCTTTCTTT.

The chain carries TRBV23-1 and TRBJ2-3, with a weak D call TRBD1 (6 bases). TRBV23-1 is noted as an ORF with a role that remains uncertain. The CDR3 length is 17 residues. The V end was cut by 4 bases, the J end by 2 bases, with 19 bases between. CDR3 sequence reads: CASSPHLDRQTTDTQYF. The CDR3 DNA reads TGCGCCAGCAGTCCCCACCTCGACAGGCAGACCACAGATACGCAGTATTTT.

CDR3 DNA: TGTGCCATCAGTGAGTCGAGGGGGAGAACTGAAGCTTTCTTT. Its protein product is CAISESRGRTEAFF. The J gene is TRBJ1-1, the V gene TRBV10-3, with TRBD1 as a possible D gene (6 bases). Germline CDR1 ENHRY, CDR2 SYGVKD. The CDR3 has 14 residues. V lost 0 bases and J lost 5, with 10 bases in between.

V is TRBV30 and J is TRBJ2-1, with D possibly matching TRBD2 (6 bases). Germline V gene sequence: CDR1 GTSNPN, CDR2 SVGIG (reference sequence). CDR3 length: 15 residues. The V end lost 0 bases, the J end lost 1 base, and 10 bases lay between the germline ends. CDR3 region: CAWSVRGVSYNEQFF. In DNA, the CDR3 is TGTGCCTGGAGTGTACGCGGGGTTTCCTACAATGAGCAGTTCTTC.

The chain employs TRBV19 and TRBJ2-7; tentative D call: TRBD1 (7 bases). V dropped 3 bases and J dropped 2 bases, with 17 bases sitting between them. Per the germline V gene, CDR1 is LNHDA and CDR2 is SQIVND (reference sequence). The CDR3 length is 16 residues. The CDR3 coding sequence is TGTGCCAGTAGTATTTGGCGGGACAGTTCCACCTACGAGCAGTACTTC. It specifies CASSIWRDSSTYEQYF. Complete variable domain (other parts from reference TRBV19 and TRBJ2-7): DGGITQSPKYLFRKEGQNVTLSCEQNLNHDAMYWYRQDPGQGLRLIYYSQIVNDFQKGDIAEGYSVSREKKESFPLTVTSAQKNPTAFYLCASSIWRDSSTYEQYFGPGTRLTVT.

A note on this clone: The junction does not match germline at one end; this may be a read error. The chain has TRBV28 and TRBJ2-7, with D possibly matching TRBD2 (5 bases). Germline CDR1 reads MDHEN; CDR2 reads SYDVKM. This CDR3 is 16 amino acids long. CDR3 DNA sequence: TGTGCCAGCAGTTTATTCGGCGGAGGTGCGGCCTACCAGCAGTACTTC. It specifies CASSLFGGGAAYQQYF.

The count of this clone is one. The chain has TRBV6-1 and TRBJ2-3; 14 bases are shared with TRBD2. CDR3 size: 18 residues. Trimming removed 4 bases from V and 1 base from J; junction bases left unmatched: 7. Germline V gives CDR1 MNHNS, CDR2 SASEGT. The CDR3 spells CASSGRGGLAGGTDTQYF. In DNA form, the CDR3 reads TGTGCCAGCAGTGGTAGGGGGGGACTAGCGGGGGGCACAGATACGCAGTATTTT.

This sequence joins TRBV7-2 and TRBJ2-3; no firm D call. The CDR3 contains 13 residues. V was pared by 1 base and J by 7 bases, with 9 bases between. CDR1 and CDR2 (germline): SGHTA, FQGNSA. This CDR3 reads CASSLDPRYTQYF. The CDR3 region has the DNA TGTGCCAGCAGCTTAGACCCCCGGTATACGCAGTATTTT.

This clone was counted a single time. V usage is TRBV7-8 and J usage is TRBJ1-1, with a tentative D call TRBD1 (6 bases). Germline-derived CDR1 and CDR2 are SGHVS and FQNEAQ. The germline V and J ends were trimmed by 0 bases and 3 bases, with 8 bases remaining between them. The CDR3 runs to 14 residues. DNA of the CDR3: TGTGCCAGCAGCTTAGCGCCAGGGGACACTGAAGCTTTCTTT. This codes for CASSLAPGDTEAFF.

As regards this clone: Other DNA sequences from this sample encode an identical CDR3 as well. This sequence joins TRBV12-5 and TRBJ1-6; no definite D call. The CDR3 spans 16 residues. Trimming removed 5 bases from V and 7 bases from J, with 18 bases in between. Looked up from germline, CDR1 is LGHNT and CDR2 is FRNRAP. The CDR3 sequence is CASGPPPSEGNSPLHF. The CDR3 nucleotides are TGTGCTAGTGGTCCACCCCCGTCGGAGGGAAATTCACCCCTCCACTTT.

The J gene is TRBJ1-1, the V gene TRBV28; 8 positions match TRBD1. The length of the CDR3 is 14 residues. V shed 5 bases and J 6 bases; nucleotides not matched to a gene: 8. CDR1 is MDHEN, CDR2 SYDVKM, per germline. CDR3: CASSAGGGYPEAFF. Written as DNA, the CDR3 is TGTGCCAGCAGTGCAGGGGGCGGCTATCCTGAAGCTTTCTTT.

This clone was seen a handful of times. The sample holds other DNA sequences that translate to the same CDR3. This chain uses TRBV6-5 with TRBJ1-6, with TRBD1 matching over 7 bases. V lost 2 bases, J lost 7 bases, and 5 bases stayed unmatched. CDR1 MNHEY and CDR2 SVGAGI come from the germline V gene. The CDR3 sequence is 15 residues long. CDR3 DNA: TGTGCCAGCAGTTACAGCCCACAGGGGAATTCACCCCTCCACTTT. It specifies CASSYSPQGNSPLHF.

This chain joins TRBV15 and TRBJ2-5, with D uncertain. The ends were cut back, 0 bases at V and 5 bases at J, with 4 bases in the middle. This CDR3 has 12 amino acids. Germline CDR1 is LNHNV and CDR2 is YYDKDF (reference sequence). The CDR3 region has the DNA TGTGCCACCAGCAGAGAGAGGGAGACCCAGTACTTC. Its protein is CATSRERETQYF.

The chain is built from TRBV12-5 and TRBJ2-5, with D unresolved. The ends were cut back, 4 bases at V and 4 bases at J, with 7 bases in the middle. Looked up from germline, CDR1 is LGHNT and CDR2 is FRNRAP. The CDR3 consists of 12 residues. The CDR3 protein is CASGSPGETQYF. CDR3 bases: TGTGCTAGTGGTTCTCCGGGAGAGACCCAGTACTTC.

This chain links TRBV29-1 with TRBJ1-1; D not certain. Germline V gives CDR1 SQVTM, CDR2 ANQGSEA. The CDR3 is 13 residues long. V was cut by 6 bases and J by 0 bases, with 11 bases left in between. CDR3 in DNA: TGCAGCGTCCAAACACTATTGAACACTGAAGCTTTCTTT. This translates into CSVQTLLNTEAFF.

The V gene is TRBV28, the J gene TRBJ1-2; D perhaps matches TRBD1 (6 bases). This CDR3 comprises 17 residues. The germline V gene has CDR1 MDHEN and CDR2 SYDVKM. Trimming took 1 base from V and 5 from J, leaving 20 bases between them. The CDR3 here is CASSLLTLGGGRYGYTF. CDR3 in DNA: TGTGCCAGCAGTTTATTAACTTTAGGGGGAGGGAGGTATGGCTACACCTTC.

The chain recombines TRBV6-5 with TRBJ1-1; 7 bases agree with TRBD1. V trimming: 2 bases; J trimming: 3 bases; junction bases outside the gene matches: 3. From germline, CDR1 is MNHEY and CDR2 SVGAGI. The CDR3 spans 14 residues. CDR3 DNA sequence: TGTGCCAGCAGTTACAGGGGGCCTCACACTGAAGCTTTCTTT. As protein: CASSYRGPHTEAFF.

The chain has TRBV7-3 and TRBJ2-1; D call uncertain. The V end lost 5 bases, the J end lost 9 bases, and 11 bases lay between the germline ends. Germline CDR1 SGHTA, CDR2 FQGTGA. The CDR3 extends over 12 amino acids. The chain's CDR3 is CASSPLAGEQFF. The CDR3 bases are TGTGCCAGCAGCCCCTTAGCTGGTGAGCAGTTCTTC.

On this clone itself: Germline is not matched at one junction end, which may reflect a read error. V and J are TRBV15 and TRBJ1-1; D is uncertain. The CDR3 spans 12 residues. From germline, CDR1 is LNHNV and CDR2 YYDKDF (reference sequence). CDR3 DNA: TGTGCCACCAGCAGAGATAGGAGCGAGCAATCCTTT. Protein product: CATSRDRSEQSF.

V gene TRBV2 combines with J gene TRBJ2-3, with D maybe TRBD2 (5 bases). Germline CDR1 SNHLY, CDR2 FYNNEI. Trimming cost V 5 bases and J 0 bases, with 12 bases left between them. CDR3 length: 15 amino acids. The CDR3 loop reads CASSRRTVSTDTQYF. The DNA of the CDR3 is TGTGCCAGCAGTCGGAGGACGGTCAGCACAGATACGCAGTATTTT.

As to this clone: Germline is not matched at one junction end, which may reflect a read error. The V and J genes are TRBV7-7 and TRBJ2-2, with a tentative D call TRBD1 (8 bases). This CDR3 spans 14 amino acids. Germline CDR1 SSHAT, CDR2 FNYEAQ (reference sequence). The CDR3 DNA sequence: TGTGCTAGCAGCGAACAGGGGGGGACCGGGGAGCTGTTTTTT. Protein: CASSEQGGTGELFF.

This clone was observed once. The rearrangement joins TRBV7-9 to TRBJ2-7; 8 bases fit TRBD2. The V gene end was trimmed by 6 bases and the J gene end by 4 bases; junction bases not matched to a gene: 11. Germline-derived CDR1 and CDR2 are SEHNR and FQNEAQ (reference sequence). The CDR3 consists of 15 residues. Here the CDR3 reads CASSPSGSGKYEQYF. Written as DNA, the CDR3 is TGTGCCAGCAGTCCAAGCGGGAGCGGGAAATACGAGCAGTACTTC. Full variable domain (outside the CDR3, taken from reference TRBV7-9 and TRBJ2-7): DTGVSQNPRHKITKRGQNVTFRCDPISEHNRLYWYRQTLGQGPEFLTYFQNEAQLEKSRLLSDRFSAERPKGSFSTLEIQRTEQGDSAMYLCASSPSGSGKYEQYFGPGTRLTVT.